What follows are 16 T cell receptor beta chains derived from one specimen sequenced in a study of shared clonotypes between healthy human individuals. Sequencing used immunoSEQ multiplex PCR; TCRdb keeps in-frame clones, though not all of them. The sample contains some 2,400,000 clones, 95% of which appear only once. Sequencing was performed on naive CD4+ T cells sorted from blood. Indicated subset: CD45RA+ positively selected. All receptors derive from a man in his late teens or twenties in good health.

The CDR3 is CASSIGIIGSNQPQHF. The DNA for the CDR3 is TGTGCCAGTAGTATAGGAATTATCGGTAGCAATCAGCCCCAGCATTTT. V usage is TRBV19 and J usage is TRBJ1-5; the D is unclear. The CDR3 is 16 amino acids. CDR1 and CDR2 (germline): LNHDA, SQIVND (reference sequence). The germline V and J ends were trimmed by 1 base and 0 bases, with 10 bases remaining between them.

The V gene is TRBV19, the J gene TRBJ2-3; TRBD2 agrees at 10 bases. Germline V lookup: CDR1 LNHDA, CDR2 SQIVND (reference sequence). V lost 1 base to trimming and J lost 2 bases; unmatched junction nucleotides: 3. The CDR3 length is 16 residues. The CDR3 nucleotides read TGTGCCAGTAGTATAGGGACTAGCGGAGTCACAGATACGCAGTATTTT. This translates into CASSIGTSGVTDTQYF.

The CDR3: CAWSKDSNQPQHF. For the CDR3, the DNA is TGTGCCTGGAGTAAGGACAGCAATCAGCCCCAGCATTTT. The chain couples TRBV30 to TRBJ1-5, with D unclear. CDR3 size: 13 residues. With 2 bases removed from V and 1 base from J, the gap between germline ends came to 6 bases. Germline V gene data show CDR1 as GTSNPN and CDR2 as SVGIG (reference sequence).

The gene calls are TRBV18 and TRBJ2-3; 7 nucleotides align to TRBD2. The germline V gene has CDR1 KGHSH and CDR2 LQKENI. The CDR3 is 16 amino acids. V gave up 3 bases and J gave up 6 bases; unmatched junction bases: 12. The CDR3 bases are TGTGCCAGCTCACCTGGGAGGGAGCTAAGGCGGGATACGCAGTATTTT. Its protein is CASSPGRELRRDTQYF.

Remarks on this clone: Other DNA sequences in the same sample also yield this CDR3. This sequence joins TRBV9 and TRBJ2-7; 8 bases align to TRBD1. This CDR3 has 13 residues. Trimming removed 0 bases from V and 6 bases from J; junction bases left unmatched: 2. Germline lookup yields CDR1 SGDLS and CDR2 YYNGEE. CDR3 nucleotide sequence: TGTGCCAGCAGCGTAGGAGACAGGGGCGAGCAGTACTTC. It encodes CASSVGDRGEQYF.

The rearrangement links TRBV28 to TRBJ2-7; no clear D. The CDR3 is 13 amino acids. Per germline, CDR1 MDHEN and CDR2 SYDVKM. V lost 4 bases and J 2 bases, leaving 9 bases between the germline ends. CDR3 sequence: CASSSGVPYEQYF. Here the CDR3 DNA reads TGTGCCAGCAGTTCTGGAGTCCCCTACGAGCAGTACTTC.

On this clone itself: The identical CDR3 is also encoded by other nucleotide sequences in the sample. The V gene is TRBV5-1, the J gene TRBJ1-1; maybe TRBD1 (6 bases). V was clipped by 1 base and J by 0 bases, with 7 bases between them. The length of the CDR3 is 14 residues. From germline, CDR1 is SGHRS and CDR2 YFSETQ. DNA for the CDR3: TGCGCCAGCAGCTTGCGGGACATGAACACTGAAGCTTTCTTT. Protein product: CASSLRDMNTEAFF.

This sequence joins TRBV28 and TRBJ1-4; TRBD1 aligns across 10 bases. Germline trimming cut 3 bases from V and 2 bases from J; bases unmatched to any gene: 6. Germline CDR1 MDHEN, CDR2 SYDVKM. CDR3 size: 17 residues. This chain's CDR3 is CASSFKTGGYTNEKLFF. The CDR3 region has the DNA TGTGCCAGCAGTTTTAAGACAGGGGGCTATACTAATGAAAAACTGTTTTTT.

Concerning this clone: This specimen includes other DNA sequences encoding the same CDR3. The chain uses TRBV9 and TRBJ2-3, with D unclear. The germline V gene has CDR1 SGDLS and CDR2 YYNGEE. V was cut by 2 bases and J by 0 bases, with 4 bases left in between. The CDR3 length is 13 residues. CDR3 region: CASSVDSTDTQYF. In DNA, the CDR3 is TGTGCCAGCAGCGTCGATAGCACAGATACGCAGTATTTT.

The gene calls are TRBV21-1 and TRBJ1-5; the table's D call TRBD1 went unverified against the DNA. TRBV21-1 has pseudogene status. This CDR3 region has 16 residues. CDR3 sequence: CASSKEGLHSNQPQHF. For the CDR3, the DNA is TGTGCCAGCAGCAAAGAGGGGCTCCATAGCAATCAGCCCCAGCATTTT.

V gene TRBV28 combines with J gene TRBJ1-1; D unclear. V was clipped by 3 bases and J by 0 bases, with 8 bases between them. This CDR3 region has 14 residues. Germline lookup yields CDR1 MDHEN and CDR2 SYDVKM. The chain's CDR3 is CASSLVQLNTEAFF. DNA for the CDR3: TGTGCCAGCAGTTTGGTACAGCTGAACACTGAAGCTTTCTTT.

The chain recombines TRBV11-2 with TRBJ2-5; TRBD2 matches 8 bases. The V and J ends lost 8 bases and 9 bases, in that order; junction bases with no gene match: 11. Germline CDR1 SGHAT, CDR2 FQNNGV. The CDR3 is 13 residues long. This CDR3 reads CASRGGSSPAQYF. As DNA, the CDR3 is TGTGCCAGCCGGGGGGGCTCCTCGCCCGCCCAGTACTTC.

Details on this clone: This same CDR3 is encoded by further DNA sequences in the sample. The chain couples TRBV18 to TRBJ2-3; 14 bases fit TRBD2. V lost 6 bases and J lost 6; bases outside the gene matches: 5. Germline V lookup: CDR1 KGHSH, CDR2 LQKENI. The CDR3 runs 15 residues. CDR3 amino acids: CASSPGLAGADTQYF. Written as DNA, the CDR3 is TGTGCCAGCTCGCCGGGACTAGCGGGAGCGGATACGCAGTATTTT.

V and J are TRBV10-3 and TRBJ2-5, with TRBD2 matching 10 bases. Germline V gives CDR1 ENHRY, CDR2 SYGVKD. Trimming removed 3 bases from V and 5 bases from J; junction bases left unmatched: 3. The CDR3 is made up of 14 amino acids. CDR3 in DNA: TGTGCCATCAGTGACGCACTAGCGGGGGAGACCCAGTACTTC. This translates into CAISDALAGETQYF.

Note on this clone: Other DNA sequences from this sample encode an identical CDR3 as well. The CDR3 is CASSPQLNTEAFF. The CDR3 DNA sequence: TGTGCCAGCTCACCGCAGCTGAACACTGAAGCTTTCTTT. The chain uses TRBV18 and TRBJ1-1; D not resolved. Germline V gene data show CDR1 as KGHSH and CDR2 as LQKENI. This CDR3 is 13 amino acids long. Trimming took off 3 bases at V and 0 bases at J, with 5 bases between the two ends.

The chain recombines TRBV7-9 with TRBJ2-2; 7 bases align to TRBD1. The CDR3 contains 15 residues. Germline lookup yields CDR1 SEHNR and CDR2 FQNEAQ (reference sequence). V was pared by 1 base and J by 5 bases, with 4 bases of the junction left unmatched. In DNA form, the CDR3 reads TGTGCCAGCAGCTTAGTAGGGACAGAGACCGGGGAGCTGTTTTTT. Residues: CASSLVGTETGELFF.